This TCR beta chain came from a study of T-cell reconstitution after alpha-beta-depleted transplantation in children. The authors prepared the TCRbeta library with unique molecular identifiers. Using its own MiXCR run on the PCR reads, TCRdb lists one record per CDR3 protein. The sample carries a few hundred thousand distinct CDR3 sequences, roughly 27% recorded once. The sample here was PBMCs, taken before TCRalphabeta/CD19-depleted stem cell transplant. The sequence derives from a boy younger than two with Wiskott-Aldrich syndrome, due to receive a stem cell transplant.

The CDR3 region is CASSLLGDPPYEQYF. The CDR3 nucleotides are TGTGCCAGCAGTTTACTCGGGGATCCCCCCTACGAGCAGTACTTC. V is TRBV12-3 or TRBV12-4 and J is TRBJ2-7; tentatively, D is TRBD2 (5 bases). The CDR3 contains 15 residues. Trimming took 2 bases from V and 2 from J, leaving 13 bases between them.